This TCR beta chain derives from a study of T-cell memory formation after mild COVID-19. On the study more broadly: TCR clusters largely stayed donor specific. The study, taken as a whole, reports: The appearance of some responding clones in pre-infection memory suggested that cross-reactive memory joined.

A 5'RACE reaction primed in the constant segment made cDNA libraries of TCR alpha and TCR beta, and these carried sample barcodes and UMIs. MiXCR was run by TCRdb on the 5' RACE reads, yielding one entry per CDR3 protein. This sample has about 90,000 distinct CDR3 sequences, with over 13% found just once. With respect to this clonotype: The antigen is undetermined.

This clonotype originated in a man between 18 and 35 years old who had mild COVID-19 (a few samples of this study predate the infection). Cell type and time point are not known. Specimen: PBMCs or a T cell subset sorted from them (not recorded which).

CDR3 sequence (DNA): TGTGCCAGCAGTTTAGCGTCCGCAGGGGGGGTTGAAAAACTGTTTTTT. This gives the protein CASSLASAGGVEKLFF. The gene calls are TRBV27 and TRBJ1-4; TRBD1 matches 7 bases. This CDR3 has 16 amino acids. Germline V gene lookup returns CDR1 MNHEY and CDR2 SMNVEV (reference sequence). Trimming cost V 2 bases and J 7 bases; bases outside gene matches: 10. The full variable domain, in which reference TRBV27 and TRBJ1-4 provide the parts outside the CDR3, is EAQVTQNPRYLITVTGKKLTVTCSQNMNHEYMSWYRQDPGLGLRQIYYSMNVEVTDKGDVPEGYKVSRKEKRNFPLILESPSPNQTSLYFCASSLASAGGVEKLFFGSGTQLSVL.